The sequence of this T cell receptor (beta chain) was determined in a study of blood T cell repertoires in COVID-19. Across the whole study: Whether acute or convalescent, the COVID-19 samples came from the United States, Italy and Spain.

Original processing notes: Nucleated cell counts were estimated from reference gene primer amplification. Data came from immunoSEQ multiplex PCR; TCRdb stores just in-frame clones and leaves some out. The V and J calls and clone size were taken over from that table, and D and trimming were inferred from the DNA. The sample has some 140,000 clones, 70% to 80% seen once; the top ten hold around 5%. The sample comprised peripheral blood. This TCR came from a woman aged 65 to 85 with COVID-19, enrolled during active disease.

In DNA form, the CDR3 reads TGTGCCAGCATGGGGGGAGAGACCCAGTACTTC. Protein product: CASMGGETQYF. The J gene is TRBJ2-5, the V gene TRBV7-9, with D perhaps TRBD2 (6 bases). V dropped 7 bases and J dropped 4 bases, with 7 bases sitting between them. The CDR3 loop spans 11 amino acids. CDR1 and CDR2 from the germline V gene are SEHNR and FQNEAQ (reference sequence).